This is a list of T cell receptor beta chains from one sample in a study of control samples from healthy donors and cancer patients. Repertoires were generated with immunoSEQ multiplex PCR, while TCRdb's copy carries only in-frame clones and drops some. The repertoire has roughly 130,000 clones, about 93% of them found once; the top ten carry around 1.8%. The sample comprised PBMCs. Receptors were obtained from a man aged 50 or older with head and neck cancer. Each CDR3 is given with its conserved first and last residue. Each record gives: V gene, J gene, D gene, clone size, CDR3 protein, CDR3 DNA. A D gene is named only where the DNA matches it firmly. A clone size is listed for some rows: how often the clone was seen (once, few, many), or a class if it is expanded.

v_call: TRBV25-1; j_call: TRBJ1-6; d_call: .; clone_size: .; cdr3_aa: CASSSQFNSPLHF; cdr3_nt: TGTGCCAGCAGCTCACAGTTTAATTCACCCCTCCACTTT
v_call: TRBV5-1; j_call: TRBJ2-3; d_call: TRBD2; clone_size: .; cdr3_aa: CASSLSKTGGPTDTQYF; cdr3_nt: TGCGCCAGCAGCTTGTCCAAAACGGGGGGGCCCACAGATACGCAGTATTTT
v_call: TRBV10-3; j_call: TRBJ1-2; d_call: TRBD1; clone_size: .; cdr3_aa: CAISVGQGDGYTF; cdr3_nt: TGTGCCATCAGTGTAGGACAGGGCGATGGCTACACCTTC
v_call: TRBV5-6; j_call: TRBJ2-5; d_call: .; clone_size: .; cdr3_aa: CASSRDIVQETQYF; cdr3_nt: TGTGCCAGCAGCCGGGACATCGTCCAAGAGACCCAGTACTTC
v_call: TRBV28; j_call: TRBJ1-4; d_call: .; clone_size: .; cdr3_aa: CASSITGITWRKLFF; cdr3_nt: TGTGCCAGCAGCATTACAGGGATCACCTGGCGTAAACTGTTTTTT
v_call: TRBV20-1; j_call: TRBJ2-7; d_call: .; clone_size: .; cdr3_aa: CSATKTAGQYF; cdr3_nt: TGCAGTGCTACCAAGACTGCCGGGCAGTACTTC
v_call: TRBV27; j_call: TRBJ1-1; d_call: .; clone_size: .; cdr3_aa: CASKAAGRITLMNTEAFF; cdr3_nt: TGTGCCAGCAAAGCGGCAGGCCGGATTACTTTAATGAACACTGAAGCTTTCTTT
v_call: TRBV7-2; j_call: TRBJ1-1; d_call: .; clone_size: once; cdr3_aa: CASSLESGLMNTEAFF; cdr3_nt: TGTGCCAGCAGCTTAGAGTCCGGTTTGATGAACACTGAAGCTTTCTTT
v_call: TRBV6-5; j_call: TRBJ1-4; d_call: .; clone_size: .; cdr3_aa: CATARGRAYEKLFF; cdr3_nt: TGTGCCACAGCAAGGGGCAGGGCCTATGAAAAACTGTTTTTT
v_call: TRBV23-1; j_call: TRBJ1-2; d_call: .; clone_size: .; cdr3_aa: CASSQLTINYGYTF; cdr3_nt: TGCGCCAGCAGTCAATTGACGATAAACTATGGCTACACCTTC
v_call: TRBV18; j_call: TRBJ1-6; d_call: TRBD1; clone_size: .; cdr3_aa: CASSPPMPGQGNSPLHF; cdr3_nt: TGTGCCAGCTCACCTCCGATGCCGGGACAGGGAAATTCACCCCTCCACTTT
v_call: TRBV7-2; j_call: TRBJ2-1; d_call: .; clone_size: .; cdr3_aa: CASSFTYNEQFF; cdr3_nt: TGTGCCAGCAGCTTCACCTACAATGAGCAGTTCTTC
v_call: TRBV4-3; j_call: TRBJ2-3; d_call: TRBD2; clone_size: .; cdr3_aa: CASSQERGWDTQYF; cdr3_nt: TGCGCCAGCAGCCAGGAGCGGGGATGGGATACGCAGTATTTT
v_call: TRBV7-3; j_call: TRBJ2-1; d_call: .; clone_size: .; cdr3_aa: CASSLSQGNEQFF; cdr3_nt: TGTGCCAGCAGCTTAAGTCAGGGGAATGAGCAGTTCTTC
v_call: TRBV5-1; j_call: TRBJ2-5; d_call: TRBD2; clone_size: .; cdr3_aa: CASSTGLAGGQWQETQYF; cdr3_nt: TGCGCCAGCAGCACTGGACTAGCGGGGGGACAATGGCAAGAGACCCAGTACTTC
v_call: TRBV5-1; j_call: TRBJ1-1; d_call: .; clone_size: .; cdr3_aa: CASSQHSGVNTEAFF; cdr3_nt: TGCGCCAGCAGCCAACACAGTGGGGTGAACACTGAAGCTTTCTTT
v_call: TRBV10-3; j_call: TRBJ2-7; d_call: TRBD1; clone_size: .; cdr3_aa: CAISQGQGAVQYF; cdr3_nt: TGTGCCATCAGCCAGGGACAGGGGGCAGTGCAGTACTTC
v_call: TRBV30; j_call: TRBJ1-5; d_call: TRBD1; clone_size: .; cdr3_aa: CALAGGAGSDQPQHF; cdr3_nt: TGTGCGTTAGCAGGGGGCGCGGGGTCAGATCAGCCCCAGCATTTT
v_call: TRBV5-1; j_call: TRBJ2-2; d_call: .; clone_size: .; cdr3_aa: CASSLQLTGELFF; cdr3_nt: TGCGCCAGCAGCTTGCAACTTACCGGGGAGCTGTTTTTT
v_call: TRBV12-3/TRBV12-4; j_call: TRBJ2-3; d_call: .; clone_size: .; cdr3_aa: CASSLQGTDTQYF; cdr3_nt: TGTGCCAGCAGTTTACAGGGCACAGATACGCAGTATTTT
v_call: TRBV29-1; j_call: TRBJ1-2; d_call: .; clone_size: .; cdr3_aa: CSVITNYGYTF; cdr3_nt: TGCAGCGTAATCACTAACTATGGCTACACCTTC
v_call: TRBV4-3; j_call: TRBJ1-2; d_call: .; clone_size: once; cdr3_aa: CASSQDWRALSYGYTF; cdr3_nt: TGCGCCAGCAGCCAAGATTGGAGGGCTTTGAGCTATGGCTACACCTTC
v_call: TRBV27; j_call: TRBJ2-7; d_call: TRBD1; clone_size: .; cdr3_aa: CASSLRRQGAHLGEQYF; cdr3_nt: TGTGCCAGCAGTTTACGGAGACAGGGGGCCCATCTCGGCGAGCAGTACTTC
v_call: TRBV11-2; j_call: TRBJ2-3; d_call: TRBD2; clone_size: .; cdr3_aa: CASSLRAGGTDTQYF; cdr3_nt: TGTGCCAGCAGCTTAAGAGCGGGGGGCACAGATACGCAGTATTTT
v_call: TRBV5-1; j_call: TRBJ2-7; d_call: TRBD1; clone_size: .; cdr3_aa: CASGTGRSYEQYF; cdr3_nt: TGCGCCAGCGGGACAGGCCGATCCTACGAGCAGTACTTC
v_call: TRBV30; j_call: TRBJ1-2; d_call: .; clone_size: .; cdr3_aa: CAWSGVGGGGGYTF; cdr3_nt: TGTGCCTGGAGTGGGGTTGGAGGGGGAGGTGGCTACACCTTC